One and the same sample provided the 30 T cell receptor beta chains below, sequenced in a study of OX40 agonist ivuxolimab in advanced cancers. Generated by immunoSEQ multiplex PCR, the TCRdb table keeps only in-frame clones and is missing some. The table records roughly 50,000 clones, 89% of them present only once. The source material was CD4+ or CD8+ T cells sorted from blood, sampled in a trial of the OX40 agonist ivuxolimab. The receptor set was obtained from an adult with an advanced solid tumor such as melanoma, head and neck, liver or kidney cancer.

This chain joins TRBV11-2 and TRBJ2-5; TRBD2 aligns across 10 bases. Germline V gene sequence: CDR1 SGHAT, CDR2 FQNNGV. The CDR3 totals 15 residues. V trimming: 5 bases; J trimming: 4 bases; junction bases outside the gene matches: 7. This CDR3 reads CASSNSGGIGETQYF. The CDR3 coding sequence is TGTGCCAGCAGCAATAGCGGGGGGATAGGAGAGACCCAGTACTTC.

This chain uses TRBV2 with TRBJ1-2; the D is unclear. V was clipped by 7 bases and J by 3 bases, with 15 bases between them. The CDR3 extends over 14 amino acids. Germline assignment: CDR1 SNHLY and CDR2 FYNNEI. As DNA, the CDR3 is TGTGCCAGCATCCCCCGTGGCAGTTACTATGGCTACACCTTC. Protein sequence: CASIPRGSYYGYTF. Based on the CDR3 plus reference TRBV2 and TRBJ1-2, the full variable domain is EPEVTQTPSHQVTQMGQEVILRCVPISNHLYFYWYRQILGQKVEFLVSFYNNEISEKSEIFDDQFSVERPDGSNFTLKIRSTKLEDSAMYFCASIPRGSYYGYTFGSGTRLTVV.

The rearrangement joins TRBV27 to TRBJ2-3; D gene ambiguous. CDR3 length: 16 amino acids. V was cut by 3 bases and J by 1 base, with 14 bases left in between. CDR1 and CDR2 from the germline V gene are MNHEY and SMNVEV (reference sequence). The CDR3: CASSFSSASRTDTQYF. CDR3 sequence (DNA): TGTGCCAGCAGTTTCAGTTCGGCCAGCCGCACAGATACGCAGTATTTT.

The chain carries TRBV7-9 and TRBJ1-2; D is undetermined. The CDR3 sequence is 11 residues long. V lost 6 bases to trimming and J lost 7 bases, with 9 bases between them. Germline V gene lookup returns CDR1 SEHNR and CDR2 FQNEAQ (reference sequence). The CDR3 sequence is CASRRGVGYTF. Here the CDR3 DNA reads TGTGCCAGCAGAAGAGGTGTTGGCTACACCTTC.

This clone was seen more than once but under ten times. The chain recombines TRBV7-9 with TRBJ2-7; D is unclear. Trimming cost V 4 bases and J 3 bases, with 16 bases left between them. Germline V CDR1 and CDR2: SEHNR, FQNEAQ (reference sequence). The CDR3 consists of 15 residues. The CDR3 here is CASSSLDGRNYEQYF. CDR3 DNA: TGTGCCAGCAGCTCCCTGGATGGGCGGAACTACGAGCAGTACTTC.

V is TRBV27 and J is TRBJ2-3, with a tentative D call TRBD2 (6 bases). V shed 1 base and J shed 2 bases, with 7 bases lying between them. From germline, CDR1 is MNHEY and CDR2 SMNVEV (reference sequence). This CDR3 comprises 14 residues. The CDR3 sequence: CASSLWGVTDTQYF. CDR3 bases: TGTGCCAGCAGTTTATGGGGGGTCACAGATACGCAGTATTTT.

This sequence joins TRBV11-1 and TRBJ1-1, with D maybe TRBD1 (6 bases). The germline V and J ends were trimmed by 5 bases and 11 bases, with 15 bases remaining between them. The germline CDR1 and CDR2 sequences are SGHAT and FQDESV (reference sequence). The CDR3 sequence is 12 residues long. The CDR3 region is CASSRDTLGAFF. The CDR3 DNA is TGTGCCAGCAGCAGGGACACCCTTGGGGCTTTCTTT. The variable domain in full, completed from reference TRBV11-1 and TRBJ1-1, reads EAEVAQSPRYKITEKSQAVAFWCDPISGHATLYWYRQILGQGPELLVQFQDESVVDDSQLPKDRFSAERLKGVDSTLKIQPAELGDSAMYLCASSRDTLGAFFGQGTRLTVV.

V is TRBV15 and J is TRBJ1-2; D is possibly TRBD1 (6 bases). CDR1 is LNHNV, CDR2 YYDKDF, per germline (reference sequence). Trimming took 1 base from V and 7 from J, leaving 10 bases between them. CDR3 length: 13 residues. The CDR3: CATSRVVGAGYTF. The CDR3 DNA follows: TGTGCCACCAGCAGAGTTGTGGGGGCTGGCTACACCTTC. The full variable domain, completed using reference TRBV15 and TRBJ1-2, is DAMVIQNPRYQVTQFGKPVTLSCSQTLNHNVMYWYQQKSSQAPKLLFHYYDKDFNNEADTPDNFQSRRPNTSFCFLDIRSPGLGDTAMYLCATSRVVGAGYTFGSGTRLTVV.

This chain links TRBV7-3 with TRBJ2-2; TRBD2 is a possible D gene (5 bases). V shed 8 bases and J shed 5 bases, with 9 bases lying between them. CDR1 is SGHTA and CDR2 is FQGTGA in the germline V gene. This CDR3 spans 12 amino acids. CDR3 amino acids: CASREGTGELFF. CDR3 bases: TGTGCCAGCCGAGAGGGAACCGGGGAGCTGTTTTTT.

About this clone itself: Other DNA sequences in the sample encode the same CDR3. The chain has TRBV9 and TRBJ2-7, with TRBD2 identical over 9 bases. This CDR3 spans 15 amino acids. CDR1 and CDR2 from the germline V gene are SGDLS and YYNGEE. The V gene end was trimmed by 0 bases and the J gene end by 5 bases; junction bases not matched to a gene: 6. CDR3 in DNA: TGTGCCAGCAGCGTAGGGGGCGGGAGGGGGGACGAGCAGTACTTC. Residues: CASSVGGGRGDEQYF.

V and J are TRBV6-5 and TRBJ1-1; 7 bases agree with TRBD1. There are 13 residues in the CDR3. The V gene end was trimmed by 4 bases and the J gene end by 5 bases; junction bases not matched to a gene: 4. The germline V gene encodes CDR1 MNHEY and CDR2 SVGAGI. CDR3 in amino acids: CASSSGTETEAFF. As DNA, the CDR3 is TGTGCCAGCAGTTCCGGGACAGAGACTGAAGCTTTCTTT.

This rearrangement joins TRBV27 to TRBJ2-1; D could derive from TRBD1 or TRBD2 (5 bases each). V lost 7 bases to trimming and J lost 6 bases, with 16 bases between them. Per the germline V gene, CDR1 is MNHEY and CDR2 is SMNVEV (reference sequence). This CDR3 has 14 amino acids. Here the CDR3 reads CASNRDRPINEQFF. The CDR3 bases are TGTGCCAGCAATCGGGACCGCCCTATCAATGAGCAGTTCTTC.

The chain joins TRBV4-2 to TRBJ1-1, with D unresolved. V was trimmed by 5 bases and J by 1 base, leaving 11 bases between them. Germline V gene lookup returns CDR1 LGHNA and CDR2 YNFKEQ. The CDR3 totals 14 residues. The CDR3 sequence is CASSFRTANTEAFF. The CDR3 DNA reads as TGTGCCAGCAGCTTTAGGACGGCGAACACTGAAGCTTTCTTT.

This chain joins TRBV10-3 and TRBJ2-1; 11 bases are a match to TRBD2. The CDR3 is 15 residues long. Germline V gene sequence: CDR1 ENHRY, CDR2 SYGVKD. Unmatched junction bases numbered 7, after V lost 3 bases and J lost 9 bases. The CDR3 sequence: CAISDLTSGKSEQFF. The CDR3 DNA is TGTGCCATCAGTGATTTGACTAGCGGGAAGAGTGAGCAGTTCTTC.

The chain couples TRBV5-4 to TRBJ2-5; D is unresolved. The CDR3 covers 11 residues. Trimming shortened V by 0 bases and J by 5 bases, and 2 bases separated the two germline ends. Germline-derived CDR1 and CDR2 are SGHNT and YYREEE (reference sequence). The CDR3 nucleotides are TGTGCCAGCAGCTTGGATGAGACCCAGTACTTC. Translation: CASSLDETQYF.

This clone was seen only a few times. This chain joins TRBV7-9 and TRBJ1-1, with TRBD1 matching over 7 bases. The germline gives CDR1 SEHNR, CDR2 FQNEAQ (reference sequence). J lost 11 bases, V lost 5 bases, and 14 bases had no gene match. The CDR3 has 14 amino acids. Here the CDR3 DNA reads TGTGCCAGCAGCCAGGGGGGTGGGGACAATAAGGCTTTCTTT. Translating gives CASSQGGGDNKAFF.

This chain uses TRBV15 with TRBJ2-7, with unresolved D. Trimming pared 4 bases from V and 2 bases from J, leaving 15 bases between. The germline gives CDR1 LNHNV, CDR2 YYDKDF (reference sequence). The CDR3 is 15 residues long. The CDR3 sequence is CATSIDTSLTYEQYF. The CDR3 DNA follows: TGTGCCACCAGCATTGACACCTCACTTACCTACGAGCAGTACTTC.

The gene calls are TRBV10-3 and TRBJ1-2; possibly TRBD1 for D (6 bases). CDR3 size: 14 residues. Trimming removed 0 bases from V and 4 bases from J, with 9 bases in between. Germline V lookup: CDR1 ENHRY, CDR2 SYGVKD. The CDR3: CAISESGAGYGYTF. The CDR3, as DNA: TGTGCCATCAGTGAGTCGGGGGCTGGCTATGGCTACACCTTC.

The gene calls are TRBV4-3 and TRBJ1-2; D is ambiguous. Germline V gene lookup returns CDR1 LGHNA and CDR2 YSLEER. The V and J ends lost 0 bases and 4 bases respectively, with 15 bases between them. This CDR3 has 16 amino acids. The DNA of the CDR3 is TGCGCCAGCAGCCAAGACTCTTGGGTCCCGAGCTATGGCTACACCTTC. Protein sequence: CASSQDSWVPSYGYTF.

CDR3 loop: CASSLIPGQGRNEQFF. The CDR3, as DNA: TGTGCCAGCAGCTTAATCCCGGGACAGGGGAGGAATGAGCAGTTCTTC. The V and J genes are TRBV7-3 and TRBJ2-1; TRBD1 agrees at 10 bases. This CDR3 contains 16 residues. V lost 1 base, J lost 7 bases, and 7 bases stayed unmatched. Germline CDR1 SGHTA, CDR2 FQGTGA.

This CDR3 is CASKGGNTEAFF. CDR3 DNA sequence: TGTGCCAGCAAAGGGGGTAACACTGAAGCTTTCTTT. V gene TRBV2 combines with J gene TRBJ1-1; TRBD1 might be the D (6 bases). Germline-derived CDR1 and CDR2 are SNHLY and FYNNEI. This CDR3 region has 12 residues. Trimming cost V 7 bases and J 2 bases, with 8 bases left between them.

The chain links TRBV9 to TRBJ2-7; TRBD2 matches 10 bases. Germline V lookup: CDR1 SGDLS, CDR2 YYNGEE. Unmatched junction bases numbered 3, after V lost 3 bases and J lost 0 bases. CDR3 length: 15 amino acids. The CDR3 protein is CASSASGSLSYEQYF. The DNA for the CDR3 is TGTGCCAGCAGCGCTAGCGGGAGTCTCTCCTACGAGCAGTACTTC.

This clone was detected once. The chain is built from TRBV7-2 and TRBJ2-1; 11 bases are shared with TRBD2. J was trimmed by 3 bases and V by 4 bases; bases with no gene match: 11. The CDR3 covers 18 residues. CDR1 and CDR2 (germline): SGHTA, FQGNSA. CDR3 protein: CASSSPRTSGGRYNEQFF. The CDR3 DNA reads TGTGCCAGCAGCTCCCCTCGCACTAGCGGGGGCCGCTACAATGAGCAGTTCTTC.

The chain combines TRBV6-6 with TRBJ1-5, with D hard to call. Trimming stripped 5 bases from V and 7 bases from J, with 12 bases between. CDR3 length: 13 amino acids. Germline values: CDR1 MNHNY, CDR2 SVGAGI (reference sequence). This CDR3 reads CASSQIHGQPQHF. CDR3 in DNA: TGTGCCAGCAGTCAAATCCACGGACAGCCCCAGCATTTT.

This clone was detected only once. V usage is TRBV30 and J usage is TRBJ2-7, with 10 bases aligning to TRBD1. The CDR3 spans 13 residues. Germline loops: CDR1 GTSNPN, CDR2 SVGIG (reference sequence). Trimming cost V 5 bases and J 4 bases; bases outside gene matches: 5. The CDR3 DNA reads TGTGCCTGGGCTCGGGACAGGGGATACGAGCAGTACTTC. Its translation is CAWARDRGYEQYF.

The CDR3 nucleotides are TGTGCCAGCAGCGTAGGAGAATTAGCGGCTCTCCAAGAGACCCAGTACTTC. Encoded protein: CASSVGELAALQETQYF. This chain links TRBV9 with TRBJ2-5, with D perhaps TRBD2 (6 bases). Germline CDR1 is SGDLS and CDR2 is YYNGEE. V was trimmed by 0 bases and J by 1 base, leaving 16 bases between them. There are 17 residues in the CDR3.

The CDR3 loop reads CASSLAAGTGLYEQYF. For the CDR3, the DNA is TGTGCCAGCAGCTTGGCGGCCGGGACAGGGCTTTACGAGCAGTACTTC. This chain links TRBV5-6 with TRBJ2-7, with 9 positions matching TRBD1. The V gene end was trimmed by 0 bases and the J gene end by 4 bases; junction bases not matched to a gene: 8. CDR1 is SGHDT and CDR2 is YYEEEE in the germline V gene. The CDR3 has 16 residues.

The CDR3 coding sequence is TGTGCCAGCAGCTTACCAGGGACTAGTATATTCAATGAGCAGTTCTTC. It translates to CASSLPGTSIFNEQFF. The gene calls are TRBV11-2 and TRBJ2-1, with 8 bases fitting TRBD2. The germline gives CDR1 SGHAT, CDR2 FQNNGV. This CDR3 has 16 residues. The trim removed 2 bases at V and 6 bases at J, leaving 9 bases unmatched. The entire variable domain, with the rest obtained from reference TRBV11-2 and TRBJ2-1, is as follows: EAGVAQSPRYKIIEKRQSVAFWCNPISGHATLYWYQQILGQGPKLLIQFQNNGVVDDSQLPKDRFSAERLKGVDSTLKIQPAKLEDSAVYLCASSLPGTSIFNEQFFGPGTRLTVL.

The CDR3 reads CASSGTLQGAFEPQHF. The CDR3 nucleotides read TGTGCCAGCTCAGGAACATTACAGGGGGCGTTCGAACCCCAGCATTTT. The gene calls are TRBV18 and TRBJ1-5, with 9 bases identical to TRBD1. Germline V gene sequence: CDR1 KGHSH, CDR2 LQKENI. With V trimmed by 5 bases and J by 10 bases, 15 bases remained unmatched. The CDR3 is 16 residues long. The variable domain in full, completed from reference TRBV18 and TRBJ1-5, reads NAGVMQNPRHLVRRRGQEARLRCSPMKGHSHVYWYRQLPEEGLKFMVYLQKENIIDESGMPKERFSAEFPKEGPSILRIQQVVRGDSAAYFCASSGTLQGAFEPQHFGDGTRLSIL.

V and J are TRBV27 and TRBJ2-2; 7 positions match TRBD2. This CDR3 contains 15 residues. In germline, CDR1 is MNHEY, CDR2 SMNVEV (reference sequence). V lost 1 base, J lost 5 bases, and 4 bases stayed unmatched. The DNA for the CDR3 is TGTGCCAGCAGTTTATTTTCGGGAGGTACCGGGGAGCTGTTTTTT. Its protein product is CASSLFSGGTGELFF.